This TCR beta chain was captured by sequencing in a study of shared clonotypes between healthy human individuals. Germline loops: CDR1 SEHNR, CDR2 FQNEAQ (reference sequence). The trim removed 4 bases at V and 8 bases at J, leaving 6 bases unmatched. The CDR3 covers 14 residues. Study-level results: Clonotype sharing among donors was expected to depend on sequencing depth. Sorted-subset sequencing was shown by rarefaction to be incomplete despite large depth.

Worth noting for this clone: Its antigen is currently unknown.

Those who donated were healthy HIV-negative adults, with no recent acute infections or vaccinations reported. Profiling relied on immunoSEQ multiplex PCR, and the TCRdb table lists in-frame clones only, not all of them. The sample shows around 1.4 million clones, around 98.5% of them seen only once. Sequenced material: naive CD4+ T cells sorted from blood. Subset given: CD45RA+ positively selected. The V and J genes are TRBV7-9 and TRBJ2-1; TRBD2 matches 9 bases. The source of this sequence is a man in his thirties or forties in good health. This chain's CDR3 is CASSSRLAVHEQFF. CDR3 DNA: TGTGCCAGCAGCTCAAGACTAGCGGTACATGAGCAGTTCTTC.